Listed below are T cell receptor beta chains from one sample, sequenced in a study of T cell repertoires in cytomegalovirus infection. TCRdb called the reads again in MiXCR, with one record for every CDR3 protein. The table shows about a million distinct CDR3 sequences, with around 32% occurring only once. These TCRs' antigens remain unknown. The source was cultured CD8+ T cells from PBMCs, collected from culture after CMV antigen stimulation. The receptors were gathered from a human donor in good health (CMV status not recorded). Some clones in this sample may be carry-over from other donors' samples. Both conserved end residues are part of each CDR3. A D gene is named only where the DNA matches it firmly. Clone sizes are given selectively: once, few, many, or a class where the clone is expanded.

V gene,J gene,clone size,D gene,CDR3 DNA,CDR3 protein
TRBV6-5,TRBJ2-2,NA,NA,TGTGCCAGCAGAATACTGGTGAACACCGGGGAGCTGTTTTTT,CASRILVNTGELFF
TRBV18,TRBJ2-7,NA,NA,TGTGCCAGCTCATCGCGTCACCCGAGGGGAGGTCCCTACGAGCAGTACTTC,CASSSRHPRGGPYEQYF
TRBV9,TRBJ1-1,NA,TRBD1,TGTGCCAGCAGCGTAGCCAGGGACAGGGCGAACACTGAAGCTTTCTTT,CASSVARDRANTEAFF
TRBV10-3,TRBJ2-1,NA,NA,TGTGCCATCAGGGAGAGCGGCAATGAGCAGTTCTTC,CAIRESGNEQFF
TRBV7-8,TRBJ2-7,few,NA,TGTGCCAGCAGCTTAGCAAACAGAGGCGAGCAGTACTTC,CASSLANRGEQYF
TRBV7-2,TRBJ2-1,NA,TRBD2,TGTGTCACCCTAGCGGGGGGCCAACAGTTCTTC,CVTLAGGQQFF
TRBV9,TRBJ2-2,NA,NA,TGTGCCAGCAGCGTAGCAGCCATTGGATTCACCGGGGAGCTGTTTTTT,CASSVAAIGFTGELFF
TRBV12-3/TRBV12-4,TRBJ2-2,NA,TRBD1,TGTGCCAGCAGTTTTAACAGGGGAGCGAACACCGGGGAGCTGTTTTTT,CASSFNRGANTGELFF
TRBV27,TRBJ1-1,many,NA,TGTGCCAGCAGTCGCCGGCAGAAGCGGGAGGGGACTGAAGCTTTCTTT,CASSRRQKREGTEAFF
TRBV5-5,TRBJ1-5,few,NA,TGTGCCAGCAGCCCGTGGGTAGAGGTGGGGTATCAGCCCCAGCATTTT,CASSPWVEVGYQPQHF
TRBV2,TRBJ1-2,NA,NA,TGTGCCAGCACGGGGGTCACAGAGGGCTACACCTTC,CASTGVTEGYTF
TRBV7-6,TRBJ2-1,many,NA,TGTGCCAGCAGCCTGGGCCGTTTCAGCCCTAGGGATGAGCAGTTCTTC,CASSLGRFSPRDEQFF
TRBV7-6,TRBJ2-2,NA,TRBD2,TGTGCCAGCGGACTAGCGGGGGGAGTACGAGCCGGGGAGCTGTTTTTT,CASGLAGGVRAGELFF
TRBV12-3/TRBV12-4,TRBJ1-5,many,TRBD1,TGTGCCAGCAGTATCGGGACAGACCTGGCCCAGCATTTT,CASSIGTDLAQHF
TRBV19,TRBJ1-6,NA,NA,TGTGCCAGTAGTATGCGTCAGCGGAATTCACCCCTCCACTTT,CASSMRQRNSPLHF
TRBV6-8,TRBJ1-6,NA,NA,TGTGCCAGCAGTTCCTCCGACAGCCACTATAATTCACCCCTCCACTTT,CASSSSDSHYNSPLHF
TRBV4-2,TRBJ2-7,NA,NA,TGTGCCAGCAGCCAAGAGGCCCTTGGGACCTTGGGGACCTACGAGCAGTACTTC,CASSQEALGTLGTYEQYF
TRBV7-9,TRBJ1-2,many,NA,TGTGCCAGCAGCTTATACGGTATCGACCCCGAGGGCTACACCTTC,CASSLYGIDPEGYTF
TRBV5-6,TRBJ1-2,NA,NA,TGTGCCAGCAGCCTCGGGACTCAAGGACGCTATGGCTACACCTTC,CASSLGTQGRYGYTF
TRBV5-4,TRBJ2-7,NA,NA,TGTGCCAGCAGCGCGGACCTCTACGAGCAGTACTTC,CASSADLYEQYF
TRBV12-3/TRBV12-4,TRBJ1-2,NA,NA,TGTGCCAGCATGGAGGGTAGCTATGGCTACACCTTC,CASMEGSYGYTF
TRBV7-9,TRBJ2-5,NA,TRBD1,TGTGCCAGCAGCTTACCGCGGACAGGGGAAAGTGAGACCCAGTACTTC,CASSLPRTGESETQYF
TRBV6-1,TRBJ2-1,NA,TRBD2,TGTGCCAGCAGACCAAGGGGAGGGTGGGTTGGTAACAATGAGCAGTTCTTC,CASRPRGGWVGNNEQFF
TRBV7-7,TRBJ2-2,many,TRBD1,TGTGCTAGCAGCCCACGTCCCGGGACAGGGCCCGGGGAGCTGTTTTTT,CASSPRPGTGPGELFF
TRBV6-5,TRBJ2-1,NA,TRBD2,TGTGCCAGCAGTTACGGACTAGCGGGGGTTAGCAATGAGCAGTTCTTC,CASSYGLAGVSNEQFF
TRBV7-9,TRBJ2-6,many,NA,TGTGCCAGCAGCTCGGGTCAGACTGGGGCCAACGTCCTGACTTTC,CASSSGQTGANVLTF
TRBV7-9,TRBJ2-7,NA,TRBD2,TGTGCCAGCAGCCGGACTAGCGGGGACCAAACCTACGAGCAGTACTTC,CASSRTSGDQTYEQYF
TRBV27,TRBJ2-2,NA,NA,TGTGCCAGCAAGAACAGGGGACTCACCGGGGAGCTGTTTTTT,CASKNRGLTGELFF